The 8 T cell receptor beta chains below were found in one sample sequenced in a study of blood T cell repertoires in COVID-19. Sequencing used immunoSEQ multiplex PCR; TCRdb keeps in-frame clones, though not all of them. The table shows 70,000 to 75,000 clones, with around 80% occurring only once. Specimen: peripheral blood. These receptor sequences come from a man aged 60 to 69 with active or convalescent COVID-19.

This chain uses TRBV20-1 with TRBJ2-3; D is undetermined. The germline V gene has CDR1 DFQATT and CDR2 SNEGSKA (reference sequence). The germline V and J ends were trimmed by 3 bases and 5 bases, with 15 bases remaining between them. The CDR3 is 14 residues long. For the CDR3, the DNA is TGCAGTGCTAGTAGGCGCTCGGCGGAAGATACGCAGTATTTT. It yields the protein CSASRRSAEDTQYF.

The gene calls are TRBV20-1 and TRBJ2-7, with a weak D call TRBD1 (6 bases). V was shortened by 3 bases and J by 5 bases, with 8 bases between the two germline ends. Germline V gene lookup returns CDR1 DFQATT and CDR2 SNEGSKA (reference sequence). The CDR3 has 11 residues. In DNA form, the CDR3 reads TGCAGTGCTAGCAGGGGCGACGAGCAGTACTTC. Protein sequence: CSASRGDEQYF.

This sequence joins TRBV10-1 and TRBJ2-3; 7 bases line up with TRBD1. V shed 4 bases and J 6 bases; nucleotides not matched to a gene: 13. The CDR3 totals 16 residues. CDR1 is WNHNN, CDR2 SYGVQD, per germline (reference sequence). The CDR3 is CASSVETGYRLDTQYF. CDR3 coding DNA: TGCGCCAGCAGTGTGGAGACAGGGTATCGTTTGGATACGCAGTATTTT.

V is TRBV2 and J is TRBJ2-3; 7 bases agree with TRBD2. V lost 6 bases and J lost 5; bases outside the gene matches: 2. The germline V gene encodes CDR1 SNHLY and CDR2 FYNNEI. CDR3 size: 12 residues. Here the CDR3 DNA reads TGTGCCAGCAGAGGACTAGAAGATACGCAGTATTTT. It yields the protein CASRGLEDTQYF.

This chain connects TRBV3-1 (or the pseudogene TRBV3-2) to TRBJ2-7; unclear D gene. Trimming removed 1 base at V and 4 bases at J, with 5 bases between. This CDR3 is built from 12 residues. Germline V gene data show CDR1 as LGHDT and CDR2 as YNNKEL (reference sequence). CDR3 sequence: CASSQVRYEQYF. In DNA form, the CDR3 reads TGTGCCAGCAGCCAAGTCAGATACGAGCAGTACTTC.

The V gene is TRBV3-1 (or the pseudogene TRBV3-2), the J gene TRBJ2-7; no reliable D call. This CDR3 region has 15 residues. The V end lost 2 bases, the J end lost 3 bases, and 14 bases lay between the germline ends. Germline values: CDR1 LGHDT, CDR2 YNNKEL (reference sequence). Here the CDR3 reads CASSQYAGLHYEQYF. DNA of the CDR3: TGTGCCAGCAGCCAATATGCAGGTTTACACTACGAGCAGTACTTC.

The chain links TRBV18 to TRBJ2-5; D is possibly TRBD2 (6 bases). The V gene lost 6 bases and the J gene lost 5 bases, with 22 bases spanning the gap. Germline V lookup: CDR1 KGHSH, CDR2 LQKENI. This CDR3 has 16 amino acids. The CDR3 protein is CASSARRDLSVETQYF. DNA of the CDR3: TGTGCCAGCTCCGCAAGGAGGGATTTATCTGTCGAGACCCAGTACTTC.

This chain links TRBV6-5 with TRBJ1-1; tentatively, D is TRBD1 (6 bases). CDR3 size: 15 residues. The germline CDR1 and CDR2 sequences are MNHEY and SVGAGI. Trimming took off 2 bases at V and 0 bases at J, with 10 bases between the two ends. The CDR3 reads CASSYGGALNTEAFF. CDR3 coding DNA: TGTGCCAGCAGTTACGGGGGGGCCTTGAACACTGAAGCTTTCTTT.